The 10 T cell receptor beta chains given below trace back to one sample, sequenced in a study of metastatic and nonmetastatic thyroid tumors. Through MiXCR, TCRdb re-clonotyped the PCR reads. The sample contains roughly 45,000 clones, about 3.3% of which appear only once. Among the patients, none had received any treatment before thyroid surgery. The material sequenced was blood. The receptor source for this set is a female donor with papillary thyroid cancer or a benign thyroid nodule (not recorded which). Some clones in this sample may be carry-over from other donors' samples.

In DNA, the CDR3 is TGTGCCAGCAGAGGACAGGGGAACAATGAGCAGTTCTTC. The encoded protein is CASRGQGNNEQFF. The chain has TRBV7-9 and TRBJ2-1, with 9 bases lining up with TRBD1. The germline V gene encodes CDR1 SEHNR and CDR2 FQNEAQ (reference sequence). The CDR3 runs to 13 residues. The V segment lost 6 bases and the J segment 5 bases; nucleotides outside the gene matches: 2. The full variable domain, in which reference TRBV7-9 and TRBJ2-1 provide the parts outside the CDR3, is DTGVSQNPRHKITKRGQNVTFRCDPISEHNRLYWYRQTLGQGPEFLTYFQNEAQLEKSRLLSDRFSAERPKGSFSTLEIQRTEQGDSAMYLCASRGQGNNEQFFGPGTRLTVL.

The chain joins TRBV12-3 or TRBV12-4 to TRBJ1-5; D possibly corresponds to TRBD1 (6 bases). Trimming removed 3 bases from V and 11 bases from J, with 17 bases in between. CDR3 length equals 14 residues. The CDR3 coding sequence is TGTGCCAGCAGTTTGGGGGGCGGCGGAAGGTCCCAGCATTTT. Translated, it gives CASSLGGGGRSQHF.

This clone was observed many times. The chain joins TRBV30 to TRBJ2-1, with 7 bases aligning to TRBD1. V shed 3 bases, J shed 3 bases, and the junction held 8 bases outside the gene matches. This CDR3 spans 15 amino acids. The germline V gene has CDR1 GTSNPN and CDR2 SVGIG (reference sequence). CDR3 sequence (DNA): TGTGCCTGGAGCAAGGGACAGACTTTCTACAATGAGCAGTTCTTC. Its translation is CAWSKGQTFYNEQFF.

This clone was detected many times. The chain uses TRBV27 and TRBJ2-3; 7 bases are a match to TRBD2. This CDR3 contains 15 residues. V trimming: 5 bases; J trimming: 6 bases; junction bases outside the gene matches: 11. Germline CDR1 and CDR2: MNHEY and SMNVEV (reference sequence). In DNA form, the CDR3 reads TGTGCCAGCAGTCCCCTTGGAGCGGGAAGGGATACGCAGTATTTT. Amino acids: CASSPLGAGRDTQYF.

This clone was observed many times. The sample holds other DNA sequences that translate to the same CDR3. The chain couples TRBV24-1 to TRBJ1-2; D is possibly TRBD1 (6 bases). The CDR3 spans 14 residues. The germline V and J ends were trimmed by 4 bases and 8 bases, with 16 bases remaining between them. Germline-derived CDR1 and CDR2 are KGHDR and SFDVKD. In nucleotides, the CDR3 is TGTGCCACCAGTGACGGGACACGCGCGTTAGGCTACACCTTC. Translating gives CATSDGTRALGYTF.

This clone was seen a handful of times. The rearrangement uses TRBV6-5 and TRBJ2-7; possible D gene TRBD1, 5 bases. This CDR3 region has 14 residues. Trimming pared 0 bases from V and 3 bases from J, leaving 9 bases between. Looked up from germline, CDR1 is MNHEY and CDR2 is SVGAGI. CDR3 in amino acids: CASSYSRRDYEQYF. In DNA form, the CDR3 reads TGTGCCAGCAGTTACTCGCGCAGGGACTACGAGCAGTACTTC.

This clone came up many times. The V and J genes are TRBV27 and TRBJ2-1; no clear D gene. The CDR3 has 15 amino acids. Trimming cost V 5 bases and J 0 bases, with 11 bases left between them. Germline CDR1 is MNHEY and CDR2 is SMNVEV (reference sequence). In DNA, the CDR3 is TGTGCCAGCAGTCTGCAGGCAAGCTCCTACAATGAGCAGTTCTTC. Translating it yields CASSLQASSYNEQFF.

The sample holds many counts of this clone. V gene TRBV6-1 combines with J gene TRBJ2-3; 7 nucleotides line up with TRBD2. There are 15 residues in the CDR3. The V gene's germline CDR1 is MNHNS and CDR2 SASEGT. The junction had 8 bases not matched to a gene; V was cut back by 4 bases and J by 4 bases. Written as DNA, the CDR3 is TGTGCCAGCAGTGCTAAGACTGGGGGGGCAGATACGCAGTATTTT. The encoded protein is CASSAKTGGADTQYF.

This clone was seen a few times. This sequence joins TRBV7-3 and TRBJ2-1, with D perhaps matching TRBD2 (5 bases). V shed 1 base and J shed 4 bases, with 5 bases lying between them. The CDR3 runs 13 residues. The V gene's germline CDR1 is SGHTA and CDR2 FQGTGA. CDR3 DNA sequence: TGTGCCAGCAGCTTAAGGGAGTACAATGAGCAGTTCTTC. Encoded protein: CASSLREYNEQFF.

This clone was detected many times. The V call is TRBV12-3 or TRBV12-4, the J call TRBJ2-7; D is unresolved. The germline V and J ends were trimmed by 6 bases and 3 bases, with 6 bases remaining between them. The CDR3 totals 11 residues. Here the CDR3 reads CASRANYEQYF. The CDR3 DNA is TGTGCCAGCAGGGCCAACTACGAGCAGTACTTC.